One and the same sample provided the 20 T cell receptor beta chains below, sequenced in a study of shared T cell receptors in the human thymus. Assay: immunoSEQ multiplex PCR; the TCRdb copy retains only in-frame clones and omits some. The sample carries roughly 560,000 clones, approximately 78% recorded once. The data were also submitted as part of a second study, on human thymus T cells.

The sequenced sample consisted of thymocytes. The receptors were gathered from a boy in the first two years of life with a congenital heart defect.

This chain joins TRBV7-2 and TRBJ2-1, with 8 bases lining up with TRBD1. From germline, CDR1 is SGHTA and CDR2 FQGNSA. With 5 bases clipped from V and 8 bases from J, the junction kept 8 bases outside the gene matches. The CDR3 contains 14 residues. The CDR3 here is CASSRRGQGDEQFF. The CDR3 DNA reads as TGTGCCAGCAGCAGACGAGGACAGGGCGATGAGCAGTTCTTC. The whole variable domain, filled in from reference TRBV7-2 and TRBJ2-1, reads GAGVSQSPSNKVTEKGKDVELRCDPISGHTALYWYRQSLGQGLEFLIYFQGNSAPDKSGLPSDRFSAERTGGSVSTLTIQRTQQEDSAVYLCASSRRGQGDEQFFGPGTRLTVL.

The chain employs TRBV2 and TRBJ1-1; D is perhaps TRBD1 (5 bases). Germline V CDR1 and CDR2: SNHLY, FYNNEI. The V end was cut by 2 bases, the J end by 8 bases, with 9 bases between. There are 12 residues in the CDR3. CDR3 loop: CASSEFRTEAFF. For the CDR3, the DNA is TGTGCCAGCAGTGAATTTCGGACAGAAGCTTTCTTT.

For this clone: The junction shows a germline mismatch at one end, possibly a read error. Here the CDR3 reads CAWDNVGAGPNYGYTF. The CDR3 DNA reads TGTGCCTGGGACAATGTGGGGGCAGGACCTAACTATGGTTACACCTTC. The chain links TRBV30 to TRBJ1-2, with D maybe TRBD1 (6 bases). Germline lookup yields CDR1 GTSNPN and CDR2 SVGIG (reference sequence). The CDR3 consists of 16 residues.

V is TRBV5-8 and J is TRBJ1-1; 7 bases are a match to TRBD1. Trimming removed 3 bases from V and 1 base from J; junction bases left unmatched: 6. Germline values: CDR1 SGHTS, CDR2 YDEGEE. CDR3 length: 15 amino acids. The CDR3: CASSWTGPGNTEAFF. The CDR3 region has the DNA TGTGCCAGCAGCTGGACAGGTCCAGGGAACACTGAAGCTTTCTTT.

The gene calls are TRBV15 and TRBJ2-7; D perhaps matches TRBD2 (7 bases). The CDR3 spans 14 residues. Trimming removed 3 bases at V and 2 bases at J, with 11 bases between. Per the germline V gene, CDR1 is LNHNV and CDR2 is YYDKDF (reference sequence). CDR3 DNA sequence: TGTGCCACCAGCAGGTCGGGGGGCACCTACGAGCAGTACTTC. Translated: CATSRSGGTYEQYF.

This clone came up once. The CDR3 DNA sequence: TGCGCCCCAGGGGTCGGGGATGCGGACGAGCAGTACTTC. This translates into CAPGVGDADEQYF. The V gene is TRBV10-1, the J gene TRBJ2-7, with D possibly TRBD1 on 6 matching bases. From germline, CDR1 is WNHNN and CDR2 SYGVQD (reference sequence). With 11 bases removed from V and 5 bases from J, the gap between germline ends came to 19 bases. This CDR3 is 13 amino acids long.

The chain is built from TRBV29-1 and TRBJ2-3; a possible D gene is TRBD2 (5 bases). CDR3 length: 15 amino acids. V shed 4 bases and J shed 2 bases, with 16 bases lying between them. Germline values: CDR1 SQVTM, CDR2 ANQGSEA. The CDR3 DNA reads TGCAGCGTTGCCGTACGGGCTAGCTACACAGATACGCAGTATTTT. Amino acid sequence: CSVAVRASYTDTQYF.

This chain links TRBV10-3 with TRBJ2-1, with 16 bases lining up with TRBD2. Losses at the gene ends were 5 bases for V and 2 bases for J; bases not matched to a gene: 9. Germline lookup yields CDR1 ENHRY and CDR2 SYGVKD. The CDR3 length is 19 residues. CDR3 residues: CAISPTGTSGRATYNEQFF. The CDR3 nucleotides are TGTGCCATCAGTCCGACCGGGACTAGCGGGAGGGCCACCTACAATGAGCAGTTCTTC.

This clone has a handful of counts. The rearrangement links TRBV18 to TRBJ2-7, with a tentative D call TRBD2 (5 bases). V shed 1 base and J shed 3 bases, with 13 bases lying between them. This CDR3 spans 15 amino acids. The V gene's germline CDR1 is KGHSH and CDR2 LQKENI. CDR3 protein: CASSPRKTSYYEQYF. The DNA for the CDR3 is TGTGCCAGCTCACCACGGAAAACTAGTTACTACGAGCAGTACTTC.

The J gene is TRBJ2-6, the V gene TRBV5-1; no firm D call. Germline assignment: CDR1 SGHRS and CDR2 YFSETQ. The CDR3 length is 14 residues. V was clipped by 3 bases and J by 0 bases, with 4 bases between them. The CDR3 nucleotides are TGCGCCAGCAGCTCGGGCTCTGGGGCCAACGTCCTGACTTTC. This encodes CASSSGSGANVLTF.

The V gene is TRBV6-4, the J gene TRBJ2-7; 14 nucleotides align to TRBD2. This CDR3 spans 18 amino acids. Germline CDR1 is MRHNA and CDR2 is SNTAGT. Germline trimming cut 10 bases from V and 1 base from J; bases unmatched to any gene: 15. CDR3 DNA: TGTGCCACCCTAGGGACCGGGACTAGCGGGAGTCGGTCCTACGAGCAGTACTTC. Residues: CATLGTGTSGSRSYEQYF.

This clone was observed a single time. V gene TRBV5-1 combines with J gene TRBJ2-1; 11 bases are shared with TRBD2. V gave up 0 bases and J gave up 4 bases; unmatched junction bases: 15. Germline-derived CDR1 and CDR2 are SGHRS and YFSETQ. The CDR3 runs to 20 residues. CDR3 amino acids: CASSLVWEHRGLAAYNEQFF. Written as DNA, the CDR3 is TGCGCCAGCAGCTTGGTTTGGGAACATAGGGGACTAGCGGCATACAATGAGCAGTTCTTC.

The chain is built from TRBV15 and TRBJ2-5; 8 bases align to TRBD1. The CDR3 runs 16 residues. CDR1 is LNHNV, CDR2 YYDKDF, per germline (reference sequence). J was trimmed by 5 bases and V by 5 bases; bases with no gene match: 13. The CDR3 DNA sequence: TGTGCCACCAGCGCCATACCCCAGGGGGCCGGGGAGACCCAGTACTTC. It translates to CATSAIPQGAGETQYF.

The chain links TRBV28 to TRBJ1-4, with 7 bases that match TRBD1. J lost 8 bases, V lost 10 bases, and 10 bases had no gene match. CDR1 is MDHEN and CDR2 is SYDVKM in the germline V gene. The CDR3 spans 13 residues. The CDR3 here is CATTGQVLEKLFF. The CDR3 coding sequence is TGTGCCACTACAGGACAGGTATTGGAAAAACTGTTTTTT.

The chain couples TRBV5-1 to TRBJ1-4; 9 nucleotides match TRBD1. Germline CDR1 is SGHRS and CDR2 is YFSETQ. This CDR3 is 15 amino acids long. J lost 4 bases, V lost 2 bases, and 3 bases had no gene match. CDR3 sequence reads: CASSLGQGINEKLFF. For the CDR3, the DNA is TGCGCCAGCAGCTTAGGACAGGGGATTAATGAAAAACTGTTTTTT. Filled out from reference TRBV5-1 and TRBJ1-4, the complete variable domain reads KAGVTQTPRYLIKTRGQQVTLSCSPISGHRSVSWYQQTPGQGLQFLFEYFSETQRNKGNFPGRFSGRQFSNSRSEMNVSTLELGDSALYLCASSLGQGINEKLFFGSGTQLSVL.

The chain uses TRBV28 and TRBJ1-2; TRBD1 might be the D (6 bases). Germline CDR1 and CDR2: MDHEN and SYDVKM. The CDR3 spans 13 residues. V dropped 4 bases and J dropped 3 bases, with 9 bases sitting between them. CDR3 sequence (DNA): TGTGCCAGCAGTTCCACAGGGCACTATGGCTACACCTTC. It is translated as CASSSTGHYGYTF.

The V call is TRBV4-3, the J call TRBJ2-3; 10 nucleotides line up with TRBD2. J lost 2 bases, V lost 4 bases, and 15 bases had no gene match. Germline V gives CDR1 LGHNA, CDR2 YSLEER. The CDR3 sequence is 19 residues long. DNA of the CDR3: TGCGCCAGCAGCCCGGGTCGGACTAGCGGAACAAACCACACAGATACGCAGTATTTT. It specifies CASSPGRTSGTNHTDTQYF.

This rearrangement joins TRBV5-4 to TRBJ1-1; D call uncertain. The V and J ends lost 1 base and 8 bases respectively, with 9 bases between them. The length of the CDR3 is 12 residues. Germline V gives CDR1 SGHNT, CDR2 YYREEE (reference sequence). DNA for the CDR3: TGTGCCAGCAGCTTGCCGGGGTTAGAAGCTTTCTTT. Its protein product is CASSLPGLEAFF.

About this clone: A read error may produce the germline difference seen at one junction end. The V and J genes are TRBV4-3 and TRBJ1-2; no clear D gene. The CDR3 spans 17 residues. Looked up from germline, CDR1 is LGHNA and CDR2 is YSLEER. The CDR3 protein is CASSQDLRDPKDYGYAF. In DNA form, the CDR3 reads TGCGCCAGCAGCCAAGACCTCCGCGACCCAAAAGACTATGGCTACGCCTTC.

Concerning this clone: Other DNA sequences of this sample code for an identical CDR3. V usage is TRBV9 and J usage is TRBJ2-7; TRBD2 aligns across 7 bases. J was trimmed by 3 bases and V by 0 bases; bases with no gene match: 3. Germline CDR1 is SGDLS and CDR2 is YYNGEE. CDR3 size: 14 residues. CDR3 loop: CASSVESGDYEQYF. In nucleotides, the CDR3 is TGTGCCAGCAGCGTAGAAAGCGGGGACTACGAGCAGTACTTC.